One sample yielded the 18 T cell receptor beta chains listed below, sequenced in a study of cytomegalovirus exposure and HLA in healthy donors. Both 60 Vbeta primers and 13 Jbeta primers went into the PCR. The method was immunoSEQ multiplex PCR; TCRdb's version includes in-frame clones alone and lacks a portion of them. Of 250,000 or so clones listed, around nine tenths are singletons. The material sequenced was PBMCs. These receptors were taken from a girl aged 2-10 years in good health and CMV-seronegative.

V is TRBV13 and J is TRBJ2-7, with 10 bases matching TRBD1. V was clipped by 3 bases and J by 6 bases; unmatched bases: 5. CDR1 is PRHDT and CDR2 is FYEKMQ in the germline V gene (reference sequence). CDR3 length: 14 amino acids. This CDR3 is CASSLDRGASEQYF. The CDR3 bases are TGTGCCAGCAGCTTGGACAGGGGGGCCTCCGAGCAGTACTTC.

The chain is built from TRBV7-9 and TRBJ2-7; 7 bases line up with TRBD2. The CDR3 contains 14 residues. From germline, CDR1 is SEHNR and CDR2 FQNEAQ (reference sequence). J gave up 6 bases and V 4 bases, and 9 bases lay outside the gene matches. The CDR3: CASSSHTSEFEQYF. The DNA of the CDR3 is TGTGCCAGCAGCTCCCACACTAGCGAGTTCGAGCAGTACTTC.

The chain has TRBV28 and TRBJ1-3, with TRBD1 matching 12 bases. The CDR3 has 16 residues. CDR1 is MDHEN and CDR2 is SYDVKM in the germline V gene. V gave up 6 bases and J gave up 3 bases; unmatched junction bases: 6. The CDR3 sequence: CASRTGTGGSGNTIYF. The CDR3 DNA is TGTGCCAGCAGAACCGGGACAGGGGGCAGTGGAAACACCATATATTTT.

This chain links TRBV19 with TRBJ1-4; D is uncertain. This CDR3 region has 13 residues. The V and J ends lost 3 bases and 8 bases respectively, with 10 bases between them. From germline, CDR1 is LNHDA and CDR2 SQIVND (reference sequence). The CDR3, as DNA: TGTGCCAGTAGTATCTTGGGCACCGAAAAACTGTTTTTT. Its protein is CASSILGTEKLFF.

This clone was recorded a few times. V usage is TRBV5-1 and J usage is TRBJ1-3, with TRBD1 as a possible D gene (5 bases). This CDR3 is built from 15 residues. Trimming took 7 bases from V and 4 from J, leaving 18 bases between them. Germline CDR1 reads SGHRS; CDR2 reads YFSETQ. CDR3 sequence: CASAGNIGGGNTIYF. The CDR3 DNA reads as TGCGCCAGCGCAGGGAACATAGGTGGAGGAAACACCATATATTTT.

This rearrangement joins TRBV14 to TRBJ2-7; the match to TRBD1 covers 10 bases. Trimming at V came to 3 bases and at J to 3 bases, leaving 5 bases not matched to a gene. The CDR3 runs to 15 residues. The germline gives CDR1 SGHDN, CDR2 FVKESK. DNA of the CDR3: TGTGCCAGCAGCCAGAGGACAGGGGGTTTCTACGAGCAGTACTTC. Translation: CASSQRTGGFYEQYF.

The chain employs TRBV4-1 and TRBJ2-4; TRBD1 matches 11 bases. The junction had 1 base not matched to a gene; V was cut back by 4 bases and J by 5 bases. Germline assignment: CDR1 MGHRA and CDR2 YSYEKL. CDR3 length equals 14 residues. CDR3 sequence: CASSLGQGENIQYF. CDR3 sequence (DNA): TGCGCCAGCAGCCTGGGACAGGGGGAAAACATTCAGTACTTC.

This chain uses TRBV13 with TRBJ2-2; 11 nucleotides agree with TRBD2. Losses at the gene ends were 5 bases for V and 1 base for J; bases not matched to a gene: 9. Germline-derived CDR1 and CDR2 are PRHDT and FYEKMQ (reference sequence). This CDR3 contains 18 residues. The CDR3 nucleotides are TGTGCCAGCAGCCACTCCGGGGGACTAGCGGAGAACACCGGGGAGCTGTTTTTT. Translation: CASSHSGGLAENTGELFF.

The chain recombines TRBV19 with TRBJ2-7; possibly TRBD2 for D (5 bases). The CDR3 consists of 13 residues. CDR1 is LNHDA and CDR2 is SQIVND in the germline V gene (reference sequence). The V end was cut by 6 bases, the J end by 1 base, with 10 bases between. The CDR3 DNA is TGTGCCAGTAGCCCCGGGGTTTCCTACGAGCAGTACTTC. Translating it yields CASSPGVSYEQYF.

The CDR3 bases are TGTGCCACCAGCGAGCGGACTATCTCTGGGGCCAACGTCCTGACTTTC. This translates into CATSERTISGANVLTF. The chain joins TRBV15 to TRBJ2-6; D is possibly TRBD2 (6 bases). CDR3 length equals 16 residues. V lost 5 bases to trimming and J lost 0 bases, with 11 bases between them. The germline gives CDR1 LNHNV, CDR2 YYDKDF (reference sequence).

The V call is TRBV6-1, the J call TRBJ2-7, with TRBD2 matching over 11 bases. Germline V gene data show CDR1 as MNHNS and CDR2 as SASEGT. The CDR3 length is 17 residues. Germline trimming cut 4 bases from V and 2 bases from J; bases unmatched to any gene: 10. CDR3 loop: CASSGALAGGTTYEQYF. CDR3 DNA: TGTGCCAGCAGTGGAGCCCTAGCGGGAGGAACCACCTACGAGCAGTACTTC.

The V and J genes are TRBV6-1 and TRBJ1-2; D unresolved. Between the trimmed V and J ends, which lost 4 bases and 7 bases, there was a span of 13 bases. Germline assignment: CDR1 MNHNS and CDR2 SASEGT. CDR3 length: 13 amino acids. DNA of the CDR3: TGTGCCAGCAGTGTGGAGGGTTTAAGTGGCTACACCTTC. It specifies CASSVEGLSGYTF.

Concerning this clone: One end of the junction varies from germline; a read error may be responsible. The identical CDR3 is also encoded by other nucleotide sequences in the sample. The chain recombines TRBV6-5 with TRBJ2-3; a weak D match, TRBD2 (7 bases). Germline V gene sequence: CDR1 MNHEY, CDR2 SVGAGI. This CDR3 has 15 residues. The CDR3 nucleotides are TGTGCCAGCAGTTACGGGGGCGGGAGCACGGATACGCAGTATTTT. It specifies CASSYGGGSTDTQYF.

The rearrangement joins TRBV19 to TRBJ2-7, with 12 nucleotides matching TRBD2. The CDR3 is 13 residues long. Per the germline V gene, CDR1 is LNHDA and CDR2 is SQIVND (reference sequence). V lost 8 bases to trimming and J lost 2 bases; unmatched junction nucleotides: 1. Here the CDR3 DNA reads TGTGCCAGTGCTAGCGGGGGGGCCTACGAGCAGTACTTC. This translates into CASASGGAYEQYF.

The rearrangement uses TRBV5-8 and TRBJ2-7, with a tentative D call TRBD2 (5 bases). The CDR3 is 15 residues long. CDR1 and CDR2 from the germline V gene are SGHTS and YDEGEE. Trimming took 1 base from V and 1 from J, leaving 12 bases between them. The CDR3 spells CASSLLQGLSYEQYF. The DNA of the CDR3 is TGTGCCAGCAGCTTGCTGCAAGGACTTTCCTACGAGCAGTACTTC.

This CDR3 is CASSQDPGGNYGYTF. The CDR3 nucleotides are TGCGCCAGCAGCCAAGATCCAGGGGGGAACTATGGCTACACCTTC. The rearrangement links TRBV4-1 to TRBJ1-2; 7 nucleotides agree with TRBD1. From germline, CDR1 is MGHRA and CDR2 YSYEKL. The junction had 3 bases not matched to a gene; V was cut back by 0 bases and J by 2 bases. This CDR3 region has 15 residues.

This chain connects TRBV19 to TRBJ2-2; D is uncertain. Trimming shortened V by 9 bases and J by 7 bases, and 18 bases separated the two germline ends. The CDR3 is 14 residues long. Germline V gene data show CDR1 as LNHDA and CDR2 as SQIVND (reference sequence). The CDR3 here is CASRRRRQIGELFF. In nucleotides, the CDR3 is TGTGCCAGCCGAAGAAGGCGGCAAATCGGGGAGCTGTTTTTT.

V usage is TRBV6-1 and J usage is TRBJ2-7; D uncertain. Germline assignment: CDR1 MNHNS and CDR2 SASEGT. The CDR3 is 11 amino acids. V was shortened by 7 bases and J by 4 bases, with 8 bases between the two germline ends. The CDR3 DNA follows: TGTGCCAGCAACACCATATACGAGCAGTACTTC. Encoded protein: CASNTIYEQYF.